This is a list of T cell receptor beta chains from one sample in a study of T cell responses to AZD1222 COVID-19 vaccine. TCRdb's table, derived via immunoSEQ multiplex PCR, lists solely in-frame clones and lacks some. Of roughly 95,000 clones listed, roughly 88% were seen once; the top ten hold less than 3.5%. The sequencing here drew on peripheral blood, taken on day 0 of AZD1222 vaccination. Receptors originate from an adult in good health. CDR3s include the opening cysteine and the closing phenylalanine or tryptophan. The order of the fields is clone size, D gene, J gene, V gene, CDR3 protein, CDR3 DNA. The D gene is left open where the match is weak. Some rows mark clone size as missing; the rest say once, few, many or name a class of expanded clone.

clone size: .; D gene: .; J gene: TRBJ1-6; V gene: TRBV9; CDR3 protein: CASSVVGGDGSPLHF; CDR3 DNA: TGTGCCAGCAGCGTAGTAGGGGGGGACGGTTCACCCCTCCACTTT
clone size: .; D gene: .; J gene: TRBJ2-7; V gene: TRBV10-3; CDR3 protein: CAIREGGDYEQYF; CDR3 DNA: TGTGCCATCCGGGAAGGGGGGGACTACGAGCAGTACTTC
clone size: .; D gene: .; J gene: TRBJ1-2; V gene: TRBV2; CDR3 protein: CASSDHGDYGYTF; CDR3 DNA: TGTGCCAGCAGTGATCACGGGGATTATGGCTACACCTTC
clone size: .; D gene: .; J gene: TRBJ1-5; V gene: TRBV29-1; CDR3 protein: CSVGQRGQPQHF; CDR3 DNA: TGCAGCGTTGGACAACGTGGACAGCCCCAGCATTTT
clone size: .; D gene: .; J gene: TRBJ2-3; V gene: TRBV28; CDR3 protein: CASSDLRDTQYF; CDR3 DNA: TGTGCCAGCAGTGACCTGCGGGATACGCAGTATTTT
clone size: .; D gene: TRBD1; J gene: TRBJ1-3; V gene: TRBV27; CDR3 protein: CASSLSWTGGNTIYF; CDR3 DNA: TGTGCCAGCAGTTTATCCTGGACAGGAGGAAACACCATATATTTT
clone size: .; D gene: .; J gene: TRBJ2-7; V gene: TRBV7-8; CDR3 protein: CASSKEGLATYEQYF; CDR3 DNA: TGTGCCAGCTCGAAAGAGGGGCTAGCGACCTACGAGCAGTACTTC
clone size: .; D gene: .; J gene: TRBJ2-7; V gene: TRBV18; CDR3 protein: CASSLADPYEQYF; CDR3 DNA: TGTGCCAGCTCACTAGCGGATCCCTACGAGCAGTACTTC
clone size: .; D gene: .; J gene: TRBJ1-1; V gene: TRBV2; CDR3 protein: CASNGPISRTEAFF; CDR3 DNA: TGTGCCAGCAATGGCCCGATTAGTCGGACTGAAGCTTTCTTT
clone size: once; D gene: TRBD2; J gene: TRBJ2-1; V gene: TRBV3-1/TRBV3-2; CDR3 protein: CASSGNSGILLNDFNEQFF; CDR3 DNA: TGTGCCAGCAGCGGTAATAGCGGGATTTTGCTGAACGACTTCAATGAGCAGTTCTTC
clone size: .; D gene: .; J gene: TRBJ2-3; V gene: TRBV9; CDR3 protein: CASSVGVGEGDTQYF; CDR3 DNA: TGTGCCAGCAGCGTGGGGGTCGGAGAGGGAGATACGCAGTATTTT
clone size: .; D gene: .; J gene: TRBJ2-1; V gene: TRBV2; CDR3 protein: CATARLSSYNEQFF; CDR3 DNA: TGTGCCACCGCACGTTTGAGCTCCTACAATGAGCAGTTCTTC
clone size: .; D gene: .; J gene: TRBJ2-7; V gene: TRBV28; CDR3 protein: CASSLRLTTISYEQYF; CDR3 DNA: TGTGCCAGCAGTTTAAGACTTACTACTATTTCCTACGAGCAGTACTTC
clone size: .; D gene: TRBD1; J gene: TRBJ1-5; V gene: TRBV28; CDR3 protein: CASSPAGQANQPQHF; CDR3 DNA: TGTGCCAGCAGCCCCGCCGGACAGGCCAATCAGCCCCAGCATTTT
clone size: .; D gene: .; J gene: TRBJ2-2; V gene: TRBV7-2; CDR3 protein: CASSPWRGAGELFF; CDR3 DNA: TGTGCCAGCAGCCCCTGGAGGGGGGCCGGGGAGCTGTTTTTT
clone size: .; D gene: TRBD1; J gene: TRBJ1-1; V gene: TRBV7-2; CDR3 protein: CASSPRTGTNTEAFF; CDR3 DNA: TGTGCCAGCAGCCCCCGGACAGGGACGAACACTGAAGCTTTCTTT
clone size: .; D gene: TRBD2; J gene: TRBJ2-1; V gene: TRBV4-3; CDR3 protein: CASSRGTSGRGKEQFF; CDR3 DNA: TGCGCCAGCAGCCGCGGGACTAGCGGGAGAGGAAAGGAGCAGTTCTTC
clone size: .; D gene: .; J gene: TRBJ2-1; V gene: TRBV2; CDR3 protein: CASSGVYNEQFF; CDR3 DNA: TGTGCCAGCAGTGGGGTCTACAATGAGCAGTTCTTC
clone size: .; D gene: TRBD1; J gene: TRBJ2-7; V gene: TRBV10-3; CDR3 protein: CAISESSRDRDYEQYF; CDR3 DNA: TGTGCCATCAGTGAGTCCTCAAGGGACAGGGACTACGAGCAGTACTTC
clone size: .; D gene: TRBD1; J gene: TRBJ1-1; V gene: TRBV6-2/TRBV6-3; CDR3 protein: CASSNQDRVNTEAFF; CDR3 DNA: TGTGCCAGCAGTAACCAGGACAGGGTGAACACTGAAGCTTTCTTT
clone size: .; D gene: .; J gene: TRBJ2-7; V gene: TRBV19; CDR3 protein: CASSGGVLYEQYF; CDR3 DNA: TGTGCCAGTAGTGGAGGGGTCCTTTACGAGCAGTACTTC
clone size: .; D gene: .; J gene: TRBJ1-2; V gene: TRBV11-3; CDR3 protein: CASRRGQGYTF; CDR3 DNA: TGTGCCAGCAGACGCGGACAGGGCTACACCTTC
clone size: .; D gene: TRBD2; J gene: TRBJ2-2; V gene: TRBV6-2/TRBV6-3; CDR3 protein: CASSYISGVFF; CDR3 DNA: TGTGCCAGCAGTTACATTAGCGGGGTGTTTTTT
clone size: .; D gene: TRBD2; J gene: TRBJ2-5; V gene: TRBV27; CDR3 protein: CASTSYIAGGETQYF; CDR3 DNA: TGTGCCAGCACCTCTTATATAGCGGGAGGCGAGACCCAGTACTTC
clone size: .; D gene: TRBD1; J gene: TRBJ1-6; V gene: TRBV28; CDR3 protein: CASSSPGQGDNSPLHF; CDR3 DNA: TGTGCCAGCAGTTCACCGGGACAGGGAGATAATTCACCCCTCCACTTT
clone size: .; D gene: .; J gene: TRBJ2-1; V gene: TRBV9; CDR3 protein: CASSLRSEQFF; CDR3 DNA: TGTGCCAGCAGCCTCAGATCGGAGCAGTTCTTC
clone size: once; D gene: .; J gene: TRBJ2-5; V gene: TRBV19; CDR3 protein: CASSNADLETQYF; CDR3 DNA: TGTGCCAGTAGTAACGCGGATTTGGAGACCCAGTACTTC
clone size: .; D gene: TRBD2; J gene: TRBJ2-7; V gene: TRBV6-6; CDR3 protein: CASSYRGGRKYEQYF; CDR3 DNA: TGTGCCAGCAGTTACCGTGGCGGGAGAAAGTACGAGCAGTACTTC
clone size: few; D gene: .; J gene: TRBJ2-7; V gene: TRBV2; CDR3 protein: CASSPAYEQYF; CDR3 DNA: TGTGCCAGCAGTCCTGCCTACGAGCAGTACTTC
clone size: .; D gene: .; J gene: TRBJ1-2; V gene: TRBV5-6; CDR3 protein: CASSLEAYSGYTF; CDR3 DNA: TGTGCCAGCAGCTTGGAAGCCTATTCTGGCTACACCTTC
clone size: .; D gene: .; J gene: TRBJ2-2; V gene: TRBV7-8; CDR3 protein: CASSILTANTGELFF; CDR3 DNA: TGTGCCAGCAGCATACTGACAGCGAACACCGGGGAGCTGTTTTTT
clone size: .; D gene: .; J gene: TRBJ2-7; V gene: TRBV11-1; CDR3 protein: CASKIGQGYEQYF; CDR3 DNA: TGTGCCAGCAAAATAGGTCAAGGCTACGAGCAGTACTTC
clone size: .; D gene: .; J gene: TRBJ1-1; V gene: TRBV19; CDR3 protein: CASSTRGNTEAFF; CDR3 DNA: TGTGCCAGTAGTACCAGGGGGAACACTGAAGCTTTCTTT
clone size: .; D gene: .; J gene: TRBJ1-1; V gene: TRBV12-3/TRBV12-4; CDR3 protein: CASSPQEITEAFF; CDR3 DNA: TGTGCCAGCAGTCCCCAGGAAATTACTGAAGCTTTCTTT
clone size: .; D gene: .; J gene: TRBJ2-3; V gene: TRBV6-5; CDR3 protein: CASRRDSLGTDTQYF; CDR3 DNA: TGTGCCAGCAGGCGGGACTCCCTGGGTACAGATACGCAGTATTTT
clone size: .; D gene: .; J gene: TRBJ2-7; V gene: TRBV5-1; CDR3 protein: CASSFGGHEQYF; CDR3 DNA: TGCGCCAGCAGCTTCGGGGGGCACGAGCAGTACTTC
clone size: .; D gene: TRBD2; J gene: TRBJ2-2; V gene: TRBV27; CDR3 protein: CASSLSMSALAGGQNTGELFF; CDR3 DNA: TGTGCCAGCAGTTTATCGATGTCGGCGCTAGCGGGAGGCCAGAACACCGGGGAGCTGTTTTTT
clone size: .; D gene: TRBD1; J gene: TRBJ1-5; V gene: TRBV18; CDR3 protein: CASSPGTVDSQPQHF; CDR3 DNA: TGTGCCAGCTCACCGGGGACAGTAGACTCTCAGCCCCAGCATTTT
clone size: .; D gene: TRBD1; J gene: TRBJ1-2; V gene: TRBV29-1; CDR3 protein: CSVGTGNYGYTF; CDR3 DNA: TGCAGCGTAGGGACAGGCAACTATGGCTACACCTTC
clone size: .; D gene: TRBD1; J gene: TRBJ1-4; V gene: TRBV9; CDR3 protein: CASSGGDSYNEKLFF; CDR3 DNA: TGTGCCAGCAGCGGGGGGGACAGTTACAATGAAAAACTGTTTTTT
clone size: .; D gene: TRBD2; J gene: TRBJ2-2; V gene: TRBV6-6; CDR3 protein: CASSPGLAGQNTGELFF; CDR3 DNA: TGTGCCAGCAGTCCCGGACTAGCGGGGCAGAACACCGGGGAGCTGTTTTTT
clone size: .; D gene: .; J gene: TRBJ2-1; V gene: TRBV29-1; CDR3 protein: CSVETGQYGNEQFF; CDR3 DNA: TGCAGCGTTGAGACGGGGCAATACGGCAATGAGCAGTTCTTC
clone size: once; D gene: TRBD2; J gene: TRBJ2-3; V gene: TRBV7-2; CDR3 protein: CASSLLAGGGPTDTQYF; CDR3 DNA: TGTGCCAGCAGCTTACTAGCGGGAGGTGGGCCCACAGATACGCAGTATTTT